This T cell receptor (beta chain) was sequenced in a study of blood T cell repertoires in COVID-19. Method: immunoSEQ multiplex PCR; TCRdb's copy keeps in-frame clones and lacks some. In the table there are a few hundred thousand clones, approximately 90% of which are singletons. About this clone itself: Other nucleotide sequences in the sample specify the same CDR3.

V shed 0 bases and J shed 5 bases, with 10 bases lying between them. This CDR3 contains 14 residues. CDR1 is MGHRA, CDR2 YSYEKL, per germline. The receptor comes from a man aged 25 to 40 who had recovered from COVID-19. The V call is TRBV4-1, the J call TRBJ2-5; D may be TRBD1 (6 bases). Sequenced sample: PBMCs or T cells enriched from blood (not recorded which). The CDR3 coding sequence is TGCGCCAGCAGCCAAGACAGGGGTGGTGAGACCCAGTACTTC. It is translated as CASSQDRGGETQYF.